These T cell receptor beta chains were read from a single sample in a study of PD-L1 blockade in urothelial cancer. Generated by immunoSEQ multiplex PCR, the TCRdb table keeps only in-frame clones and is missing some. The sample consists of tens of thousands of clones, 70% to 90% of them appearing once. The starting material was PBMCs, obtained around atezolizumab (anti-PD-L1) treatment. The receptors originated from a man in his sixties with urothelial cancer. CDR3s include the opening cysteine and the closing phenylalanine or tryptophan. The order of the fields is clone size, D gene, V gene, J gene, CDR3 DNA, CDR3 protein. A D gene is named only where the DNA matches it firmly. Not every row has a clone size; where given, it reads once, few, many or a size class.

-	TRBD2	TRBV5-1	TRBJ2-1	TGCGCCAGCAGCTTGGCCGGACTAGCGGGGGGAGGTGAGCAGTTCTTC	CASSLAGLAGGGEQFF
once	-	TRBV11-2	TRBJ2-1	TGTGCCAGCAGCTTCCGAGAGGGGCGGGGGCAGTTCTTC	CASSFREGRGQFF
once	-	TRBV6-6	TRBJ1-4	TGTGCCAGCAGCACCGGGACTCTTAATGAAAAACTGTTTTTT	CASSTGTLNEKLFF
-	-	TRBV9	TRBJ2-2	TGTGCCAGCAGCGTATGGCGGAGGGGGCACACCGGGGAGCTGTTTTTT	CASSVWRRGHTGELFF
-	-	TRBV19	TRBJ2-5	TGTGCCAGTAGAGACCGGGACAAATGGGGAGAGACCCAGTACTTC	CASRDRDKWGETQYF
-	TRBD2	TRBV5-1	TRBJ2-7	TGCGCCAGCAGCCTCCTAGCGGGCAGCTCCTACGAGCAGTACTTC	CASSLLAGSSYEQYF
-	-	TRBV4-1	TRBJ2-1	TGCGCCAGCAGCCACCGGGACTTCCCTAGGAATGAGCAGTTCTTC	CASSHRDFPRNEQFF
few	-	TRBV30	TRBJ2-3	TGTGCCTGGAGTGTTACCGAACCCGGCCGGAGGGATACGCAGTATTTT	CAWSVTEPGRRDTQYF
-	TRBD2	TRBV7-2	TRBJ2-7	TGTGCCAGCAGCGGATTAGCGGGAGTTCGGTACGAGCAGTACTTC	CASSGLAGVRYEQYF
-	TRBD1	TRBV5-8	TRBJ1-1	TGTGCCAGCAGCTCCATATACTTGACAGGGAGGACTGAAGCTTTCTTT	CASSSIYLTGRTEAFF
once	-	TRBV9	TRBJ1-1	TGTGCCAGCAGCGTATCCGGGGACACTGAAGCTTTCTTT	CASSVSGDTEAFF
-	TRBD2	TRBV5-1	TRBJ2-7	TGCGCCAGCGGGCGGGAGTCCTACGAGCAGTACTTC	CASGRESYEQYF
-	-	TRBV28	TRBJ2-1	TGTGCCAGCAGTCCTGGACAGCGAAGCGGTGAGCAGTTCTTC	CASSPGQRSGEQFF
few	TRBD1	TRBV30	TRBJ2-7	TGTGCCTGGGATCTTATAGGACAGGGGGCCTACGAGCAGTACTTC	CAWDLIGQGAYEQYF
-	TRBD1	TRBV5-4	TRBJ1-1	TGTGCCAGCAGCTCTACAGGGGTTAGGGAAGCTTTCTTT	CASSSTGVREAFF
-	-	TRBV30	TRBJ1-3	TGTGCCTGGAGTACAGGCCTCTCTGGAAACACCATATATTTT	CAWSTGLSGNTIYF
-	TRBD1	TRBV7-9	TRBJ2-3	TGTGCCAGCAGCTTAGGGGACAGGGTGACAGATACGCAGTATTTT	CASSLGDRVTDTQYF
few	TRBD1	TRBV6-1	TRBJ2-3	TGTGCCAGCCACGACAGGGTCACAGATACGCAGTATTTT	CASHDRVTDTQYF
-	-	TRBV30	TRBJ2-7	TGTGCCTGGAGTGGGGGCGGGGACTACGAGCAGTACTTC	CAWSGGGDYEQYF
-	-	TRBV5-4	TRBJ2-7	TGTGCCAGCAGCTTGGTGTGGCGGCAGGAGCAGTACTTC	CASSLVWRQEQYF
once	-	TRBV11-1	TRBJ2-1	TGTGCCAGCAGCCCAGGGACTTACAATGAGCAGTTCTTC	CASSPGTYNEQFF
-	TRBD2	TRBV7-7	TRBJ2-3	TGTGCTAGCAGCTTAGGCGGGGGTGGAGATACGCAGTATTTT	CASSLGGGGDTQYF
-	-	TRBV7-3	TRBJ1-1	TGTGCCAGCAGCTTACCGGGGGGCCGGGCGGCTTTCTTT	CASSLPGGRAAFF
-	-	TRBV19	TRBJ2-7	TGTGCCAGTAGTATAAAACCAGGGGGGTCTCGATACGAGCAGTACTTC	CASSIKPGGSRYEQYF
-	-	TRBV5-6	TRBJ2-2	TGTGCCAGCAGCTTGGCGGGGTTCCCCGGGGAGCTGTTTTTT	CASSLAGFPGELFF
-	TRBD1	TRBV5-6	TRBJ1-2	TGTGCCAGCAGCCTATTGGGACAGGGGGATCCCTATGGCTACACCTTC	CASSLLGQGDPYGYTF
-	-	TRBV19	TRBJ2-3	TGTGCCAGTAGCCCAAGGGGCTTCGCGCAGTATTTT	CASSPRGFAQYF
-	-	TRBV5-6	TRBJ2-1	TGTGCCAGCAGCTTGGTAGTCCGGAATGAGCAGTTCTTC	CASSLVVRNEQFF
-	TRBD2	TRBV10-1	TRBJ2-1	TGCGCCAGCAGTGAGTCAGGCAGCGGGAGCCGCTACAATGAGCAGTTCTTC	CASSESGSGSRYNEQFF
-	-	TRBV2	TRBJ2-3	TGTGCCTTAGCGAGGTTGGTGTTTGCAGATACGCAGTATTTT	CALARLVFADTQYF
-	-	TRBV7-9	TRBJ2-7	TGTGCCAGCAGCTTATTTAGGATCCAGGACGAGCAGTACTTC	CASSLFRIQDEQYF
-	TRBD1	TRBV15	TRBJ1-4	TGTGCCACCAGCAGAGAGAGGGGGCCATTAAGTGAAAAACTGTTTTTT	CATSRERGPLSEKLFF
few	-	TRBV28	TRBJ2-7	TGTGCCAGCACTTCCCTCTACGAGCAGTACTTC	CASTSLYEQYF
few	-	TRBV5-1	TRBJ1-5	TGCGCCAGCAGCTTCTCAGGTGATCAGCCCCAGCATTTT	CASSFSGDQPQHF
-	-	TRBV2	TRBJ1-4	TGTGCCAGCAGAGCATTCGCAACTAATGAAAAACTGTTTTTT	CASRAFATNEKLFF
-	-	TRBV4-1	TRBJ1-5	TGCGCCAGCAGCCAAGAAGGGACAATTCAGCCCCAGCATTTT	CASSQEGTIQPQHF
-	-	TRBV6-5	TRBJ2-1	TGTGCCAGCAGTTCGCGGGTAAATGAGCAGTTCTTC	CASSSRVNEQFF
-	TRBD2	TRBV7-8	TRBJ2-1	TGTGCCAGCAGCTTAGAGGGACTAGCGTACAATGAGCAGTTCTTC	CASSLEGLAYNEQFF
-	TRBD1	TRBV27	TRBJ1-6	TGTGCCAGCCGGGACAGGGAATACAATTCACCCCTCCACTTT	CASRDREYNSPLHF
-	-	TRBV5-6	TRBJ2-7	TGTGCCAGCAGCTTCCTCCTTAGGACGGGGGAGCAGTACTTC	CASSFLLRTGEQYF
-	-	TRBV28	TRBJ2-3	TGTGCCAGCAGTTCTACCCTCCCCACAGATACGCAGTATTTT	CASSSTLPTDTQYF
-	-	TRBV30	TRBJ2-7	TGTGCCCGGAGTGTAGGGGGTCCCCTCTCCTACGAGCAGTACTTC	CARSVGGPLSYEQYF
-	-	TRBV5-1	TRBJ1-2	TGCGCCAGCAGCTCGACAGTAGCTAACTATGGCTACACCTTC	CASSSTVANYGYTF
-	-	TRBV4-3	TRBJ2-5	TGCGCCAGCAGCCAAGATTGGGGGGTTGGGAAGACCCAGTACTTC	CASSQDWGVGKTQYF
-	-	TRBV6-1	TRBJ2-6	TGTGCCAGCTACCTCGGGTCTGGGGCCAACGTCCTGACTTTC	CASYLGSGANVLTF
-	-	TRBV6-6	TRBJ1-5	TGTGCCAGCAGTTCGGGGGGGGCGCGTAACAATCAGCCCCAGCATTTT	CASSSGGARNNQPQHF
-	-	TRBV4-3	TRBJ2-5	TGCGCCAGCAGAGCTAACCTCGGGTTGGCGACCCAGTACTTC	CASRANLGLATQYF
once	TRBD1	TRBV7-6	TRBJ2-7	TGTGCCAGCAACCCGACAGGGGCACCCAACGAGCAGTACTTC	CASNPTGAPNEQYF
-	-	TRBV6-5	TRBJ2-2	TGTGCCAGCAGTTACGGCGGGATATACACCGGGGAGCTGTTTTTT	CASSYGGIYTGELFF
-	-	TRBV4-1	TRBJ1-1	TGCGCCAGCAGCCAAGATAGCCAGGGCCTACTTGAAGCTTTCTTT	CASSQDSQGLLEAFF
once	TRBD1	TRBV7-2	TRBJ1-5	TGTGCCAGCAGCTTACCAGGGGGCTTTAGCAATCAGCCCCAGCATTTT	CASSLPGGFSNQPQHF
once	TRBD1	TRBV7-7	TRBJ2-5	TGTGCTAGCAGCTTAACAGGGGTTGGCCAAGAGACCCAGTACTTC	CASSLTGVGQETQYF
-	-	TRBV11-2	TRBJ2-7	TGTGCCAGCAGCTCCACTACGGCCTACGAGCAGTACTTC	CASSSTTAYEQYF
once	-	TRBV4-3	TRBJ1-5	TGCGCCAGCAGCCAAGAACCTACGGGGGGGGGCGCCGGGTTTCAGCCCCAGCATTTT	CASSQEPTGGGAGFQPQHF
-	-	TRBV7-9	TRBJ1-2	TGTGCCAGCAGCTTCCAGACAGTTAACTATGGCTACACCTTC	CASSFQTVNYGYTF
few	-	TRBV13	TRBJ1-6	TGTGCCAGCAGCTTTGGCTGGGGCGGTAATTCACCCCTCCACTTT	CASSFGWGGNSPLHF
-	-	TRBV28	TRBJ1-2	TGTGCCAGCAGTTTCTCTGCAGGGGCGAACTATGGCTACACCTTC	CASSFSAGANYGYTF
-	-	TRBV11-3	TRBJ1-1	TGTGCCAGCAGCTTAGGAGGCAGTTTAACTGAAGCTTTCTTT	CASSLGGSLTEAFF